This T cell receptor beta chain was captured by sequencing in a study of metastatic and nonmetastatic thyroid tumors. Study overall: A comparison of repertoires was made across blood and tumor or nodule tissue from malignant and benign thyroid patients.

The V gene lost 4 bases and the J gene lost 8 bases, with 18 bases spanning the gap. The CDR3 extends over 15 amino acids. Germline V CDR1 and CDR2: SEHNR, FQNEAQ (reference sequence). TCRdb re-clonotyped the PCR reads via MiXCR. The repertoire holds 11,000 to 15,000 clones, with around 4% as singletons. There were no patients who had received any treatment before thyroid surgery. Only a few counts were recorded for this clone. This sequence joins TRBV7-9 and TRBJ2-1; D possibly corresponds to TRBD2 (6 bases). Sequencing used tumor tissue. The TCR comes from a female donor with papillary thyroid cancer or a benign thyroid nodule (not recorded which). Some clones in this sample may be carry-over from other donors' samples. In DNA form, the CDR3 reads TGTGCCAGCAGCTCTTGGGAGGCTAGTAACTATGAGCAGTTCTTC. Encoded protein: CASSSWEASNYEQFF.